This is a list of T cell receptor beta chains from one sample in a study of T-cell memory formation after mild COVID-19. From the 5' RACE reads, TCRdb called clonotypes with MiXCR, one entry per CDR3 protein. The sample shows approximately 260,000 distinct CDR3 sequences, over 15% of them seen only once. The sequencing sample was made of PBMCs or a T cell subset sorted from them (not recorded which). The receptor set was obtained from a young man who had mild COVID-19 (a few samples of this study predate the infection). Cell type and time point are not known. Both conserved end residues are part of each CDR3. A D gene is named only where the DNA matches it firmly. Clone size appears in some rows only: once, few, many, or a class for an expanded clone.

CDR3 protein: CASSRGEQSYGYTF
CDR3 DNA: TGCGCCAGCAGCCGAGGAGAACAGTCCTATGGCTACACCTTC
D gene: NA
J gene: TRBJ1-2
V gene: TRBV4-3
clone size: NA

CDR3 protein: CASSLAEPRTDTQYF
CDR3 DNA: TGCGCCAGCAGCTTGGCCGAGCCTCGCACAGATACGCAGTATTTT
D gene: NA
J gene: TRBJ2-3
V gene: TRBV5-1
clone size: few

CDR3 protein: CAIGVNGNQPQHF
CDR3 DNA: TGTGCCATAGGCGTAAATGGCAATCAGCCCCAGCATTTT
D gene: NA
J gene: TRBJ1-5
V gene: TRBV10-3
clone size: once

CDR3 protein: CASLRGQGPYNEQFF
CDR3 DNA: TGCGCCAGCTTGAGGGGACAGGGCCCCTACAATGAGCAGTTCTTC
D gene: TRBD1
J gene: TRBJ2-1
V gene: TRBV5-1
clone size: few

CDR3 protein: CASSVGTGSYEQYF
CDR3 DNA: TGCGCCAGCAGCGTCGGGACAGGGTCCTACGAGCAGTACTTC
D gene: TRBD1
J gene: TRBJ2-7
V gene: TRBV5-1
clone size: few

CDR3 protein: CASRGIGANVLTF
CDR3 DNA: TGTGCCAGCAGGGGAATTGGGGCCAACGTCCTGACTTTC
D gene: NA
J gene: TRBJ2-6
V gene: TRBV2
clone size: few

CDR3 protein: CASSPRVGAYEQYF
CDR3 DNA: TGTGCCAGCAGCCCCAGAGTTGGGGCCTACGAGCAGTACTTC
D gene: NA
J gene: TRBJ2-7
V gene: TRBV12-3/TRBV12-4
clone size: few

CDR3 protein: CAIRDSIRTYEQYF
CDR3 DNA: TGTGCCATCAGAGACAGCATAAGGACCTACGAGCAGTACTTC
D gene: NA
J gene: TRBJ2-7
V gene: TRBV10-3
clone size: NA

CDR3 protein: CSADLQGALPGETQYF
CDR3 DNA: TGCAGTGCTGACTTACAGGGGGCGCTGCCAGGAGAGACCCAGTACTTC
D gene: TRBD1
J gene: TRBJ2-5
V gene: TRBV20-1
clone size: NA

CDR3 protein: CASRPGLAGGYQETQYF
CDR3 DNA: TGTGCCAGCAGACCTGGACTAGCGGGGGGGTACCAAGAGACCCAGTACTTC
D gene: TRBD2
J gene: TRBJ2-5
V gene: TRBV7-9
clone size: few

CDR3 protein: CSLGSSTDTQYF
CDR3 DNA: TGCAGCCTGGGGTCTAGCACAGATACGCAGTATTTT
D gene: NA
J gene: TRBJ2-3
V gene: TRBV29-1
clone size: NA

CDR3 protein: CASSIRQGSEKLFF
CDR3 DNA: TGCGCCAGCAGCATACGACAGGGGAGTGAAAAACTGTTTTTT
D gene: TRBD1
J gene: TRBJ1-4
V gene: TRBV4-1
clone size: few

CDR3 protein: CASSLNRVGYTF
CDR3 DNA: TGTGCCAGCAGCCTCAACAGGGTCGGCTACACCTTC
D gene: NA
J gene: TRBJ1-2
V gene: TRBV28
clone size: NA

CDR3 protein: CASSLGGRPYEQYF
CDR3 DNA: TGTGCCAGCAGCTTAGGGGGCAGACCCTACGAGCAGTACTTC
D gene: NA
J gene: TRBJ2-7
V gene: TRBV7-8
clone size: few

CDR3 protein: CASSAYSGGSTDTQYF
CDR3 DNA: TGTGCCAGCAGCGCCTATAGCGGGGGGAGCACAGATACGCAGTATTTT
D gene: TRBD2
J gene: TRBJ2-3
V gene: TRBV9
clone size: NA

CDR3 protein: CSPEGRATYQPQHF
CDR3 DNA: TGCAGCCCGGAGGGCAGGGCCACATATCAGCCCCAGCATTTT
D gene: NA
J gene: TRBJ1-5
V gene: TRBV29-1
clone size: NA

CDR3 protein: CSVGTWSSGNTIYF
CDR3 DNA: TGCAGCGTTGGGACATGGAGCTCTGGAAACACCATATATTTT
D gene: NA
J gene: TRBJ1-3
V gene: TRBV29-1
clone size: once

CDR3 protein: CSARDATIRRNIQYF
CDR3 DNA: TGCAGTGCTAGAGACGCGACAATCAGGAGGAACATTCAGTACTTC
D gene: NA
J gene: TRBJ2-4
V gene: TRBV20-1
clone size: many

CDR3 protein: CASSYVRGSYTF
CDR3 DNA: TGTGCCAGCAGTTATGTGAGGGGAAGCTACACCTTC
D gene: NA
J gene: TRBJ1-2
V gene: TRBV6-2/TRBV6-3
clone size: NA

CDR3 protein: CASSLERGERWEQYF
CDR3 DNA: TGTGCCAGCAGCTTAGAACGGGGTGAGAGGTGGGAGCAGTACTTC
D gene: NA
J gene: TRBJ2-7
V gene: TRBV11-2
clone size: NA

CDR3 protein: CASSPTERPKNGETQYF
CDR3 DNA: TGCGCCAGCAGTCCCACAGAACGGCCAAAAAATGGGGAGACCCAGTACTTC
D gene: NA
J gene: TRBJ2-5
V gene: TRBV23-1
clone size: NA

CDR3 protein: CAWSEPWEYRVEQYF
CDR3 DNA: TGTGCCTGGAGTGAGCCTTGGGAGTACAGAGTCGAGCAGTACTTC
D gene: NA
J gene: TRBJ2-7
V gene: TRBV30
clone size: many

CDR3 protein: CIDRRDLANTEAFF
CDR3 DNA: TGTATCGACCGCAGGGACCTGGCGAACACTGAAGCTTTCTTT
D gene: NA
J gene: TRBJ1-1
V gene: TRBV5-5
clone size: few

CDR3 protein: CASSHVGGDSNQPQHF
CDR3 DNA: TGTGCCAGCAGCCACGTAGGGGGTGATAGCAATCAGCCCCAGCATTTT
D gene: NA
J gene: TRBJ1-5
V gene: TRBV7-2
clone size: few

CDR3 protein: CASSPSSLGYTF
CDR3 DNA: TGTGCCAGCAGCCCTAGTTCCCTCGGCTACACCTTC
D gene: NA
J gene: TRBJ1-2
V gene: TRBV7-9
clone size: once

CDR3 protein: CASSQGSGVFTEAFF
CDR3 DNA: TGCGCCAGCAGCCAAGGGTCCGGGGTGTTCACTGAAGCTTTCTTT
D gene: NA
J gene: TRBJ1-1
V gene: TRBV4-1
clone size: few

CDR3 protein: CASSYSNPGGGKETQYF
CDR3 DNA: TGTGCCAGCAGTTACTCAAACCCAGGGGGAGGTAAAGAGACCCAGTACTTC
D gene: NA
J gene: TRBJ2-5
V gene: TRBV6-6
clone size: few

CDR3 protein: CASSPERGRGGDEQYF
CDR3 DNA: TGTGCCAGCAGCCCAGAGAGGGGCCGTGGAGGAGACGAGCAGTACTTC
D gene: NA
J gene: TRBJ2-7
V gene: TRBV7-9
clone size: NA

CDR3 protein: CASSEYGQGYNEQFF
CDR3 DNA: TGTGCCAGCAGTGAATATGGACAGGGCTACAATGAGCAGTTCTTC
D gene: TRBD1
J gene: TRBJ2-1
V gene: TRBV12-3/TRBV12-4
clone size: few

CDR3 protein: CASSLVQGTDTQYF
CDR3 DNA: TGCGCCAGCAGCTTGGTACAGGGCACAGATACGCAGTATTTT
D gene: NA
J gene: TRBJ2-3
V gene: TRBV5-1
clone size: many

CDR3 protein: CASSLGTAATGEKLFF
CDR3 DNA: TGTGCCAGCAGCTTAGGTACTGCAGCGACGGGTGAAAAACTGTTTTTT
D gene: NA
J gene: TRBJ1-4
V gene: TRBV7-9
clone size: few

CDR3 protein: CASSLWANSETQYF
CDR3 DNA: TGTGCCAGCAGCTTATGGGCGAACTCAGAGACCCAGTACTTC
D gene: NA
J gene: TRBJ2-5
V gene: TRBV7-8
clone size: few

CDR3 protein: CASRMSDTQYF
CDR3 DNA: TGTGCCAGCAGGATGTCAGATACGCAGTATTTT
D gene: NA
J gene: TRBJ2-3
V gene: TRBV12-3/TRBV12-4
clone size: few

CDR3 protein: CASIGTSVLSGELFF
CDR3 DNA: TGTGCCAGCATCGGGACTAGCGTATTGTCGGGGGAGCTGTTTTTT
D gene: TRBD2
J gene: TRBJ2-2
V gene: TRBV2
clone size: NA

CDR3 protein: CSVERGVMNTEAFF
CDR3 DNA: TGCAGCGTTGAGCGGGGAGTCATGAACACTGAAGCTTTCTTT
D gene: NA
J gene: TRBJ1-1
V gene: TRBV29-1
clone size: NA

CDR3 protein: CASSPSGGVNSPLHF
CDR3 DNA: TGCGCCAGCAGCCCCTCGGGAGGGGTTAATTCACCCCTCCACTTT
D gene: NA
J gene: TRBJ1-6
V gene: TRBV4-1
clone size: NA

CDR3 protein: CASSQDSTGPNYEQYF
CDR3 DNA: TGTGCCAGCAGCCAAGATTCAACAGGGCCGAACTACGAGCAGTACTTC
D gene: NA
J gene: TRBJ2-7
V gene: TRBV3-1
clone size: NA

CDR3 protein: CASIFSGPPVPDTQYF
CDR3 DNA: TGTGCCAGCATTTTTTCGGGACCTCCGGTTCCAGATACGCAGTATTTT
D gene: NA
J gene: TRBJ2-3
V gene: TRBV3-1
clone size: NA

CDR3 protein: CSASRSGGAGNEQFF
CDR3 DNA: TGCAGTGCTAGCCGTAGCGGGGGGGCCGGCAATGAGCAGTTCTTC
D gene: TRBD2
J gene: TRBJ2-1
V gene: TRBV20-1
clone size: few

CDR3 protein: CASSTDADTQYF
CDR3 DNA: TGTGCCAGCAGTACGGACGCAGATACGCAGTATTTT
D gene: NA
J gene: TRBJ2-3
V gene: TRBV6-2/TRBV6-3
clone size: NA

CDR3 protein: CATSDFTGRKSANTGELFF
CDR3 DNA: TGTGCCACCAGTGATTTCACGGGACGGAAAAGCGCGAACACCGGGGAGCTGTTTTTT
D gene: NA
J gene: TRBJ2-2
V gene: TRBV24-1
clone size: few

CDR3 protein: CSARDRGLAGAPNEQFF
CDR3 DNA: TGCAGTGCTAGAGATAGGGGACTAGCGGGGGCCCCCAATGAGCAGTTCTTC
D gene: TRBD2
J gene: TRBJ2-1
V gene: TRBV20-1
clone size: many

CDR3 protein: CAVKTSGATSGANVLTF
CDR3 DNA: TGTGCCGTCAAGACTAGCGGGGCGACCTCTGGGGCCAACGTCCTGACTTTC
D gene: TRBD2
J gene: TRBJ2-6
V gene: TRBV10-3
clone size: few

CDR3 protein: CASSLSRQGGSYNEQFF
CDR3 DNA: TGTGCCAGCAGCTTATCGCGCCAGGGGGGCTCCTACAATGAGCAGTTCTTC
D gene: NA
J gene: TRBJ2-1
V gene: TRBV7-9
clone size: NA

CDR3 protein: CASRKTGPQETQYF
CDR3 DNA: TGTGCCAGCAGAAAGACAGGACCCCAAGAGACCCAGTACTTC
D gene: NA
J gene: TRBJ2-5
V gene: TRBV7-9
clone size: many

CDR3 protein: CASSLLAQYNEQFF
CDR3 DNA: TGTGCCAGCAGCTTACTAGCGCAATACAATGAGCAGTTCTTC
D gene: NA
J gene: TRBJ2-1
V gene: TRBV7-9
clone size: NA

CDR3 protein: CASSLTASGGYQETQYF
CDR3 DNA: TGCGCCAGCAGCCTAACCGCTAGCGGGGGGTACCAAGAGACCCAGTACTTC
D gene: TRBD2
J gene: TRBJ2-5
V gene: TRBV4-1
clone size: many

CDR3 protein: CASSSPGHANYGYTF
CDR3 DNA: TGTGCCAGCAGTTCCCCTGGACACGCTAACTATGGCTACACCTTC
D gene: NA
J gene: TRBJ1-2
V gene: TRBV6-6
clone size: NA

CDR3 protein: CASSLDVDEQFF
CDR3 DNA: TGTGCCAGCAGCTTAGACGTGGATGAGCAGTTCTTC
D gene: NA
J gene: TRBJ2-1
V gene: TRBV11-2
clone size: many

CDR3 protein: CSASISGGAYNEQFF
CDR3 DNA: TGCAGTGCTAGTATAAGCGGGGGGGCGTACAATGAGCAGTTCTTC
D gene: TRBD2
J gene: TRBJ2-1
V gene: TRBV20-1
clone size: few

CDR3 protein: CASSLVAGFPFF
CDR3 DNA: TGTGCCAGCAGCTTAGTGGCTGGTTTTCCGTTCTTC
D gene: NA
J gene: TRBJ2-1
V gene: TRBV11-2
clone size: few

CDR3 protein: CASSPPVGSGLGTDTQYF
CDR3 DNA: TGTGCCAGCTCACCACCGGTCGGGAGCGGCTTAGGCACAGATACGCAGTATTTT
D gene: NA
J gene: TRBJ2-3
V gene: TRBV18
clone size: NA

CDR3 protein: CASSQSFGTTYGYTF
CDR3 DNA: TGTGCCAGCAGCCAGTCTTTCGGGACGACCTATGGCTACACCTTC
D gene: NA
J gene: TRBJ1-2
V gene: TRBV3-1
clone size: NA

CDR3 protein: CASSLALGAKYGYTF
CDR3 DNA: TGTGCCAGCAGCTTAGCTCTGGGGGCGAAGTATGGCTACACCTTC
D gene: NA
J gene: TRBJ1-2
V gene: TRBV7-9
clone size: NA

CDR3 protein: CASRMGDRNYGYTF
CDR3 DNA: TGTGCCAGCAGAATGGGGGACCGTAACTATGGCTACACCTTC
D gene: NA
J gene: TRBJ1-2
V gene: TRBV5-4
clone size: many